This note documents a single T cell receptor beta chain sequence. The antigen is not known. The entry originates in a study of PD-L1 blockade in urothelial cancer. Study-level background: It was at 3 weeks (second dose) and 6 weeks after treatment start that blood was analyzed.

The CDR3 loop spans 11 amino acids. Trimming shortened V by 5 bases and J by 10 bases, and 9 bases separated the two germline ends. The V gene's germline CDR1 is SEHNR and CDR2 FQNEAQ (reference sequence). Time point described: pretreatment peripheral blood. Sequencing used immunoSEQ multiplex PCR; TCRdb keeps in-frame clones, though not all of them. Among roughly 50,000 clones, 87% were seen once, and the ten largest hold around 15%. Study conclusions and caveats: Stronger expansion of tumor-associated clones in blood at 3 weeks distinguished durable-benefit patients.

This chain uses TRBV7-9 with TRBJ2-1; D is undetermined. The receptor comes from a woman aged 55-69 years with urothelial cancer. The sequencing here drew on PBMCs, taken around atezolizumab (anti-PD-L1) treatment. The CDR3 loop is CASSPYEEQFF. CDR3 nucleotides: TGTGCCAGCAGCCCATATGAGGAGCAGTTCTTC.